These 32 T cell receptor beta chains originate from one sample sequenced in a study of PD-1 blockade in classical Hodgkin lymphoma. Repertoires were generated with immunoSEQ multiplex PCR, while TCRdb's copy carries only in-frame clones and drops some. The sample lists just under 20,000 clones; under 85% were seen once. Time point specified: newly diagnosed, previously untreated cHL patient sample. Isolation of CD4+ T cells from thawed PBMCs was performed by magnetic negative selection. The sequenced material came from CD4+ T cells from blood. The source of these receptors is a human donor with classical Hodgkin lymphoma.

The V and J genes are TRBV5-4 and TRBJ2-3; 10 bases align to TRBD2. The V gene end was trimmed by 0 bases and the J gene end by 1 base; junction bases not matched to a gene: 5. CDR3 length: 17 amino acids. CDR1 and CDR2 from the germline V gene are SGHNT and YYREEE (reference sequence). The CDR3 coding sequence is TGTGCCAGCAGCTTGGCGTTCGGACTAGCGGGCACAGATACGCAGTATTTT. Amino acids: CASSLAFGLAGTDTQYF.

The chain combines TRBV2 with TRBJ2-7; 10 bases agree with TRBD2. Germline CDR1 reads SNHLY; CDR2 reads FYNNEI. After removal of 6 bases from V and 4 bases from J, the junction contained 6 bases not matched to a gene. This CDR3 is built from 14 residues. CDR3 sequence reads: CASRDSGRVYEQYF. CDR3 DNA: TGTGCCAGCAGGGACAGCGGGAGGGTATACGAGCAGTACTTC. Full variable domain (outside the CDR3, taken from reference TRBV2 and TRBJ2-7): EPEVTQTPSHQVTQMGQEVILRCVPISNHLYFYWYRQILGQKVEFLVSFYNNEISEKSEIFDDQFSVERPDGSNFTLKIRSTKLEDSAMYFCASRDSGRVYEQYFGPGTRLTVT.

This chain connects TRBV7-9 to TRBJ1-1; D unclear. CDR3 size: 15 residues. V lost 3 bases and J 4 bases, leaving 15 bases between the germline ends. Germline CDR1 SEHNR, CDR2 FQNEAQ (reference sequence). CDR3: CASSLGSLGSTEAFF. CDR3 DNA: TGTGCCAGCAGCTTGGGGAGTTTGGGGAGCACTGAAGCTTTCTTT.

The DNA for the CDR3 is TGTGCCAGTAGTGGTGGCGGAGAGGGAAACATTCAGTACTTC. Translating gives CASSGGGEGNIQYF. V gene TRBV19 combines with J gene TRBJ2-4; D may be TRBD2 (5 bases). The germline V gene has CDR1 LNHDA and CDR2 SQIVND (reference sequence). The CDR3 loop spans 14 amino acids. With 5 bases removed from V and 6 bases from J, the gap between germline ends came to 14 bases.

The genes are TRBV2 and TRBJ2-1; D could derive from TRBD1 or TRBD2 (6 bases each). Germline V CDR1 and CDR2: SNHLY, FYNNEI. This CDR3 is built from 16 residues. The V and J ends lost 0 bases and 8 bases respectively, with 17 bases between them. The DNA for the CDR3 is TGTGCCAGCAGTGAAGCATGGGGGGCGAGGCGGCATGAGCAGTTCTTC. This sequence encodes CASSEAWGARRHEQFF.

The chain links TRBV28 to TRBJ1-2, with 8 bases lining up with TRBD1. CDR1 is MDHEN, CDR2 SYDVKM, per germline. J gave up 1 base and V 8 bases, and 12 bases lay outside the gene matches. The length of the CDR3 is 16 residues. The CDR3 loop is CASHKLRTGLNYGYTF. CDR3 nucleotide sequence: TGTGCCAGCCACAAGCTACGGACAGGGCTTAACTATGGCTACACCTTC.

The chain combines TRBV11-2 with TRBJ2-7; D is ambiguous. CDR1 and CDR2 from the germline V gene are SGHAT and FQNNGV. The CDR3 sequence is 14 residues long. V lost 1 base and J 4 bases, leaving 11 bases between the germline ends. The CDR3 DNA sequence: TGTGCCAGCAGCTTAGTGGTGGGATTTTACGAGCAGTACTTC. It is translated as CASSLVVGFYEQYF.

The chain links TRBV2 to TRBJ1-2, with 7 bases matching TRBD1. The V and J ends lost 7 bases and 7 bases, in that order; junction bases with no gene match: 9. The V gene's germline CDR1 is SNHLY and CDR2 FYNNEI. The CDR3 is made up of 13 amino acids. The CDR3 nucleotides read TGTGCCAGCATCGAGACAGGGTTGGGTGGCTACACCTTC. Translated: CASIETGLGGYTF.

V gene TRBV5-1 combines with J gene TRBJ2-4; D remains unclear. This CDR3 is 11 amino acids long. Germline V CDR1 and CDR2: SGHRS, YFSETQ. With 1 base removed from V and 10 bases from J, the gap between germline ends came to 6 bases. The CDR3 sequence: CASSLNNIQYF. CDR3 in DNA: TGCGCCAGCAGCTTGAATAATATTCAGTACTTC.

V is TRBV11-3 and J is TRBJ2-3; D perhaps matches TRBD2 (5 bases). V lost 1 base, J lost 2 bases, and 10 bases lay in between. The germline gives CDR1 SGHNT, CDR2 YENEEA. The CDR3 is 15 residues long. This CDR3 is CASSLGARDTDTQYF. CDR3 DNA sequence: TGTGCCAGCAGCTTAGGGGCGAGGGACACAGATACGCAGTATTTT.

DNA of the CDR3: TGCGCCAGCAGCTTGGCCGGCAGGGGTTATGTAGTGACTGAAGCTTTCTTT. This translates into CASSLAGRGYVVTEAFF. V and J are TRBV5-1 and TRBJ1-1; D possibly corresponds to TRBD1 (6 bases). Germline-derived CDR1 and CDR2 are SGHRS and YFSETQ. Trimming pared 0 bases from V and 5 bases from J, leaving 20 bases between. The CDR3 sequence is 17 residues long.

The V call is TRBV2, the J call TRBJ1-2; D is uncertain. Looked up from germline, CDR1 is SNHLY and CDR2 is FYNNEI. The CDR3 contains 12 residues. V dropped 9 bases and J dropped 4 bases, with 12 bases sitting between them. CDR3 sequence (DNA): TGTGCCAGGACCCTTTGGGTCTATGGCTACACCTTC. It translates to CARTLWVYGYTF.

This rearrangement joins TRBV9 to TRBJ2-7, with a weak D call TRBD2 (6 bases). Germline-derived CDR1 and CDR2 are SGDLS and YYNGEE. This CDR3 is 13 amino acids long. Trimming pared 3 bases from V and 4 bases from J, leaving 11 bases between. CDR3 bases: TGTGCCAGCAGCGCCCCAGCGGGTTACGAGCAGTACTTC. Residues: CASSAPAGYEQYF.

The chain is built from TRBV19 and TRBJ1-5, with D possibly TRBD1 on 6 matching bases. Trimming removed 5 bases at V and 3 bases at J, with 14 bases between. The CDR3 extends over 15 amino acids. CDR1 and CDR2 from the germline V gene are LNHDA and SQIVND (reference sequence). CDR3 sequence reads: CASSPPDSYNQPQHF. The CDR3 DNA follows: TGTGCCAGTAGTCCACCGGACAGCTACAATCAGCCCCAGCATTTT.

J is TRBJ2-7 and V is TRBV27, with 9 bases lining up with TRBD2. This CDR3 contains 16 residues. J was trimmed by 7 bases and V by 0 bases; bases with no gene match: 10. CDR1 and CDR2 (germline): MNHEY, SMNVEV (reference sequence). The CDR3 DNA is TGTGCCAGCAGTTTATCGATTTTTAGCGGGAGTTGGGAGCAGTACTTC. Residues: CASSLSIFSGSWEQYF.

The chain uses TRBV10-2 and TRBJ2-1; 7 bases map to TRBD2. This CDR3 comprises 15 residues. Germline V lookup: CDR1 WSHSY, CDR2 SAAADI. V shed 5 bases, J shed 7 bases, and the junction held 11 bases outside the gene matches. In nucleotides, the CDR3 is TGCGCCAGCAGTAGCGGGGCAGGGTCTTTAAATGAGCAGTTCTTC. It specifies CASSSGAGSLNEQFF.

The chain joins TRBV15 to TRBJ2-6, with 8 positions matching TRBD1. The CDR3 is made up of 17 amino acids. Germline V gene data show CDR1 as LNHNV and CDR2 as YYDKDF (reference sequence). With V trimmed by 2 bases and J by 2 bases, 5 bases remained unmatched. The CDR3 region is CATSRKRQGTGANVLTF. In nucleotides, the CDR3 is TGTGCCACCAGCAGAAAAAGACAGGGGACTGGGGCCAACGTCCTGACTTTC.

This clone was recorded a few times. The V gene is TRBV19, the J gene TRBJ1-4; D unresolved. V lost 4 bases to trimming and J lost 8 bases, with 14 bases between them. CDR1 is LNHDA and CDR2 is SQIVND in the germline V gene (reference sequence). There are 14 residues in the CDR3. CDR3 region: CASSTTQIGEKLFF. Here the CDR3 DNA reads TGTGCCAGTAGTACGACACAGATCGGGGAAAAACTGTTTTTT.

The CDR3 loop reads CASSYATGTVEKLFF. CDR3 coding DNA: TGTGCCAGCAGTTACGCCACCGGGACGGTTGAAAAACTGTTTTTT. The chain uses TRBV6-5 and TRBJ1-4; TRBD1 might be the D (5 bases). Trimming removed 2 bases from V and 7 bases from J, with 14 bases in between. The CDR3 loop spans 15 amino acids. Germline V lookup: CDR1 MNHEY, CDR2 SVGAGI.

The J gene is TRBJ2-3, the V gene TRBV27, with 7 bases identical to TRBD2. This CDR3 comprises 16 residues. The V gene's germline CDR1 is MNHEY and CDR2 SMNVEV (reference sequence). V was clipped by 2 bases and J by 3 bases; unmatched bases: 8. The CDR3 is CASSLRGPGGTDTQYF. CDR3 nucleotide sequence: TGTGCCAGCAGTTTAAGGGGACCGGGAGGAACAGATACGCAGTATTTT.

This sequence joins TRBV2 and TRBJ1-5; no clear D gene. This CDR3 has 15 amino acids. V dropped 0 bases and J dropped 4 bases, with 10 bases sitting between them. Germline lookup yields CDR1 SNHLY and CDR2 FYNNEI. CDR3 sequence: CASSEALWQNQPQHF. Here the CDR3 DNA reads TGTGCCAGCAGTGAAGCGCTTTGGCAGAATCAGCCCCAGCATTTT.

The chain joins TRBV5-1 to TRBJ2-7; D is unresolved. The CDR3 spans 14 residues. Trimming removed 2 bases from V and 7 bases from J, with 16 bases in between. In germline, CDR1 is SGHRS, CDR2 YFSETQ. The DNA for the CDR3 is TGCGCCAGCAGCTTTGGTCACTCGGCGCGGGAGCAGTACTTC. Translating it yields CASSFGHSAREQYF.

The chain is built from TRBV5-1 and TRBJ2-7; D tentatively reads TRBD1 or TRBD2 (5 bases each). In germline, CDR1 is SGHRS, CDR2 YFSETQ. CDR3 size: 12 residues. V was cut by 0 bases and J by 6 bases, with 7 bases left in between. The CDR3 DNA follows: TGCGCCAGCAGCTTGGGTGGGGGCGAGCAGTACTTC. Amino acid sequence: CASSLGGGEQYF.

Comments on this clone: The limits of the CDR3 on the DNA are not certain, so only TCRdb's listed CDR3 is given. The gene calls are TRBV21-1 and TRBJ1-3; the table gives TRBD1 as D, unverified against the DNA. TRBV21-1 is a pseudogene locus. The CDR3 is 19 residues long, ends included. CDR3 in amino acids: CASSKVGTGALSSGNTIYF.

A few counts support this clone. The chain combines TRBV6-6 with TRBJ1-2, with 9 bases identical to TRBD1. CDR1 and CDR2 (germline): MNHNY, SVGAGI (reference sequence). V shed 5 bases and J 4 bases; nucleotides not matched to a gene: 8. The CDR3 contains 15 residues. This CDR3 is CASSGAGQGIYGYTF. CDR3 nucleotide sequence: TGTGCCAGCAGTGGGGCGGGACAGGGTATCTATGGCTACACCTTC.

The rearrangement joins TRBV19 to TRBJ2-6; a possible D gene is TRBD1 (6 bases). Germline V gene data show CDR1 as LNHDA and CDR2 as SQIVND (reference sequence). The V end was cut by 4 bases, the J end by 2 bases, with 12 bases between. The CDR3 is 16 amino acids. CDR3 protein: CASSTGAKAGANVLTF. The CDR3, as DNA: TGTGCCAGTAGTACAGGGGCAAAGGCTGGGGCCAACGTCCTGACTTTC. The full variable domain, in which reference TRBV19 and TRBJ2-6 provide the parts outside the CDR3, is DGGITQSPKYLFRKEGQNVTLSCEQNLNHDAMYWYRQDPGQGLRLIYYSQIVNDFQKGDIAEGYSVSREKKESFPLTVTSAQKNPTAFYLCASSTGAKAGANVLTFGAGSRLTVL.

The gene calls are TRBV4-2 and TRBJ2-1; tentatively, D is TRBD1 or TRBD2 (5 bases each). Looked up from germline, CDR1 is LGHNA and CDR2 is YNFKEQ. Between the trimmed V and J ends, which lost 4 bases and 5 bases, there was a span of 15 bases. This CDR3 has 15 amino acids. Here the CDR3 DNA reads TGTGCCAGCAGCCTTTCAGGGAGCGCGGACAATGAGCAGTTCTTC. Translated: CASSLSGSADNEQFF.

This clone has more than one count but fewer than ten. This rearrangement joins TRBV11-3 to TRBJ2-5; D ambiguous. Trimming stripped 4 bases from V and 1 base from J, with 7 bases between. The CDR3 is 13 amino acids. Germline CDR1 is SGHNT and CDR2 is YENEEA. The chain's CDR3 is CASSSGPQETQYF. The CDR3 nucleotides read TGTGCCAGCAGCTCCGGGCCCCAAGAGACCCAGTACTTC. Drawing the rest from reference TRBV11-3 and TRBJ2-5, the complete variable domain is EAGVVQSPRYKIIEKKQPVAFWCNPISGHNTLYWYLQNLGQGPELLIRYENEEAVDDSQLPKDRFSAERLKGVDSTLKIQPAELGDSAVYLCASSSGPQETQYFGPGTRLLVL.

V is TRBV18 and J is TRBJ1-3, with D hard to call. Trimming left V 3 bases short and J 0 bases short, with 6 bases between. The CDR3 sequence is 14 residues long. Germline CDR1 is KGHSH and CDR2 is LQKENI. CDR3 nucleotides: TGTGCCAGCTCACCTGAAATCTCTGGAAACACCATATATTTT. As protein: CASSPEISGNTIYF.

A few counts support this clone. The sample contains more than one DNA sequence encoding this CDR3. The CDR3: CASSQDIGGAGEAFF. The CDR3 nucleotides read TGTGCCAGCAGCCAAGATATCGGGGGGGCAGGGGAAGCTTTCTTT. This sequence joins TRBV4-2 and TRBJ1-1, with D perhaps TRBD1 (6 bases). V was cut by 0 bases and J by 8 bases, with 16 bases left in between. Looked up from germline, CDR1 is LGHNA and CDR2 is YNFKEQ. This CDR3 spans 15 amino acids.

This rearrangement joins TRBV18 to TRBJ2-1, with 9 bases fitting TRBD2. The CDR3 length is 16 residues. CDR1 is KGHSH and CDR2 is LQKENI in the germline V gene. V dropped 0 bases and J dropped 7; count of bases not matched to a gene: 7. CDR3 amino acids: CASSPPSGGRSNEQFF. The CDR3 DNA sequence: TGTGCCAGCTCACCACCGAGCGGGGGGAGGTCGAATGAGCAGTTCTTC.

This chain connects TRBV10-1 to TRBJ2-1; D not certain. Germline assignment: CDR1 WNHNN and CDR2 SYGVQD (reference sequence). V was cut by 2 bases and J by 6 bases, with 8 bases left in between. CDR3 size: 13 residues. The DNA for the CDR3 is TGCGCCAGCAGTGAGGGGGTGTTCAATGAGCAGTTCTTC. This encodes CASSEGVFNEQFF.